One and the same sample provided the 4 T cell receptor beta chains below, sequenced in a study of T cells after yellow fever vaccination. MiXCR, run by TCRdb on the 5' RACE reads, gives a single entry per CDR3 protein. The profile shows about 220,000 distinct CDR3 sequences, 5.5% to 8.5% of them singletons. The specimen was CD4+ T cells sorted from PBMCs, collected on the day of the yellow fever booster vaccination. Source of these receptors: a man aged 30 to 45 who received the YFV17D yellow fever vaccine.

The V and J genes are TRBV3-1 and TRBJ2-5; D unresolved. Trimming left V 5 bases short and J 1 base short, with 8 bases between. Germline loops: CDR1 LGHDT, CDR2 YNNKEL (reference sequence). This CDR3 contains 13 residues. The CDR3 DNA reads as TGTGCCAGCAGCAATAGGTCCCAAGAGACCCAGTACTTC. This encodes CASSNRSQETQYF.

This clonotype was detected many times. The chain links TRBV5-1 to TRBJ2-1; D unresolved. The CDR3 has 13 amino acids. The germline V gene encodes CDR1 SGHRS and CDR2 YFSETQ. V dropped 0 bases and J dropped 2 bases, with 3 bases sitting between them. In DNA form, the CDR3 reads TGCGCCAGCAGCTTGGGGGCCTACAATGAGCAGTTCTTC. Protein: CASSLGAYNEQFF.

This clonotype was counted between two and nine times. V and J are TRBV29-1 and TRBJ1-1; possible D gene TRBD1, 6 bases. CDR3 length: 13 amino acids. Germline CDR1 SQVTM, CDR2 ANQGSEA. Trimming removed 7 bases from V and 1 base from J, with 13 bases in between. The CDR3 DNA sequence: TGCAGCGCCGGGGGGGGGCAGAACACTGAAGCTTTCTTT. It translates to CSAGGGQNTEAFF. The variable domain in full, completed from reference TRBV29-1 and TRBJ1-1, reads SAVISQKPSRDICQRGTSLTIQCQVDSQVTMMFWYRQQPGQSLTLIATANQGSEATYESGFVIDKFPISRPNLTFSTLTVSNMSPEDSSIYLCSAGGGQNTEAFFGQGTRLTVV.

This clonotype was counted many times. The J gene is TRBJ2-1, the V gene TRBV15, with 8 bases identical to TRBD2. V shed 0 bases, J shed 4 bases, and the junction held 5 bases outside the gene matches. The CDR3 is made up of 16 amino acids. Germline CDR1 and CDR2: LNHNV and YYDKDF (reference sequence). CDR3: CATSRDSAGGYNEQFF. The CDR3 DNA reads TGTGCCACCAGCAGAGACTCTGCGGGAGGTTACAATGAGCAGTTCTTC.